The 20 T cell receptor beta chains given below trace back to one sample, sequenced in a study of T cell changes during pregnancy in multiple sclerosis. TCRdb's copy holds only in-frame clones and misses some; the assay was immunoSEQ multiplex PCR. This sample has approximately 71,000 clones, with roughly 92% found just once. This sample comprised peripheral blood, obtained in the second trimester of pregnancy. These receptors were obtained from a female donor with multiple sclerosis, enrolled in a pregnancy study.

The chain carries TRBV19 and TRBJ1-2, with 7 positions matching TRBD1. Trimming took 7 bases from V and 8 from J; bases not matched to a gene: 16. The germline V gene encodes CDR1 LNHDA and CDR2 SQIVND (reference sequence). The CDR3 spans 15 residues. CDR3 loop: CASITTGQGNPGYTF. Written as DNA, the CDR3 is TGTGCCAGTATCACGACAGGGCAAGGGAATCCCGGCTACACCTTC.

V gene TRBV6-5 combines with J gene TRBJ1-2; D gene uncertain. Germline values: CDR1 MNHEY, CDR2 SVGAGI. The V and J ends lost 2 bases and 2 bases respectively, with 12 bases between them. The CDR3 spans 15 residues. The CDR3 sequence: CASSYPGRSNYGYTF. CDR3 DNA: TGTGCCAGCAGTTACCCCGGCAGGTCCAACTATGGCTACACCTTC.

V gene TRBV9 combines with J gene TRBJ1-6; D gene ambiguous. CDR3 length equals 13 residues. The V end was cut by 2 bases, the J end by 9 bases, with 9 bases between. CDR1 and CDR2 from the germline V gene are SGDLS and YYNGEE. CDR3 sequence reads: CASSVGRVSPLHF. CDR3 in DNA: TGTGCCAGCAGCGTCGGGCGGGTTTCACCCCTCCACTTT. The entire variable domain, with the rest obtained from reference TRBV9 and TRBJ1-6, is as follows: DSGVTQTPKHLITATGQRVTLRCSPRSGDLSVYWYQQSLDQGLQFLIQYYNGEERAKGNILERFSAQQFPDLHSELNLSSLELGDSALYFCASSVGRVSPLHFGNGTRLTVT.

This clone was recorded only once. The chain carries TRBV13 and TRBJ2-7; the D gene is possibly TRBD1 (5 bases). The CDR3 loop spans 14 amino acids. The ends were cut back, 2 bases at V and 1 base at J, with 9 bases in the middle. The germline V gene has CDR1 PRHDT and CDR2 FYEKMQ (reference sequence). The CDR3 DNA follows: TGTGCCAGCAGCTTAAGCAGGGCGTCCTACGAGCAGTACTTC. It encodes CASSLSRASYEQYF.

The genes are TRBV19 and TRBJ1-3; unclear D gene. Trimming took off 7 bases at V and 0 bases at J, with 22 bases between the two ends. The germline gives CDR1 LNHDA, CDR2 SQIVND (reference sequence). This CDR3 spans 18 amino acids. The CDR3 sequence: CASNKAEKTPTSGNTIYF. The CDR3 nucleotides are TGTGCCAGTAATAAGGCGGAGAAGACCCCGACCTCTGGAAACACCATATATTTT.

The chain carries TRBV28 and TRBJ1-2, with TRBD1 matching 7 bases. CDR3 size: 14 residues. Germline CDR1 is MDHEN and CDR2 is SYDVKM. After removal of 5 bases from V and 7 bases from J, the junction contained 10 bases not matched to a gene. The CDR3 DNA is TGTGCCAGCAGTCCCGAGGGGGCAGGGCGTGGCTACACCTTC. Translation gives CASSPEGAGRGYTF.

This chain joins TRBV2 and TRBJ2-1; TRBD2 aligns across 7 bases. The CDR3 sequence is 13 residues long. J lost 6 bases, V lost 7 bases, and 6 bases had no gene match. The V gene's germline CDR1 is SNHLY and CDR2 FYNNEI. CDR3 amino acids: CASKRDGRNEQFF. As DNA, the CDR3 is TGTGCCAGCAAGCGGGACGGTCGCAATGAGCAGTTCTTC.

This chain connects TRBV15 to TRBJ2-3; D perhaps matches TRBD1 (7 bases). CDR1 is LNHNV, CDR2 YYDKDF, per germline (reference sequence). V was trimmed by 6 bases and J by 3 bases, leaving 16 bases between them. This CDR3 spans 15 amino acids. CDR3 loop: CATRGGDRVTDTQYF. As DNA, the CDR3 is TGTGCCACCAGGGGGGGCGACAGGGTAACAGATACGCAGTATTTT.

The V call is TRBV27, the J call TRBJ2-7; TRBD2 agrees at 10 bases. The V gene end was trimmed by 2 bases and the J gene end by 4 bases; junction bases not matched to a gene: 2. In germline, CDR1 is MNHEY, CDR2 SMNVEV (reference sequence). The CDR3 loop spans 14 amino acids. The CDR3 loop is CASSLLAGVYEQYF. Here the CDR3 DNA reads TGTGCCAGCAGTTTACTAGCGGGAGTGTACGAGCAGTACTTC.

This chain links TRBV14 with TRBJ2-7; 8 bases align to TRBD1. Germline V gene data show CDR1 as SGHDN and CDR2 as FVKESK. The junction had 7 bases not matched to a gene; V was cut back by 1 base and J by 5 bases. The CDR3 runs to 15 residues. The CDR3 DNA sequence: TGTGCCAGCAGCCAAGGCCAGGGGGCACCTAACGAGCAGTACTTC. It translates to CASSQGQGAPNEQYF.

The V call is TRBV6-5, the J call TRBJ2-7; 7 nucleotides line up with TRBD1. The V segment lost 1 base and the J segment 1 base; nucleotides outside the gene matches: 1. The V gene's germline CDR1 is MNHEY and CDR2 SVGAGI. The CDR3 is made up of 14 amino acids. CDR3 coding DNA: TGTGCCAGCAGTTACTGGGGACAGTCCTACGAGCAGTACTTC. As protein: CASSYWGQSYEQYF.

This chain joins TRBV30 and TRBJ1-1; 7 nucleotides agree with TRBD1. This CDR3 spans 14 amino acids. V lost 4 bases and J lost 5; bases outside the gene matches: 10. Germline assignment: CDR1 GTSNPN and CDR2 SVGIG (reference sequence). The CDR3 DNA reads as TGTGCCTGGACTAGATTGGGACAGAAGACTGAAGCTTTCTTT. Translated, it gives CAWTRLGQKTEAFF.

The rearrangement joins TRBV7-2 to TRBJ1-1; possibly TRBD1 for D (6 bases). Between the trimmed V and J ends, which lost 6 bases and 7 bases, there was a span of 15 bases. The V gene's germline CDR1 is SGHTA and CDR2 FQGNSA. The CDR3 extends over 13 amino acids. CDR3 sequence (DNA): TGTGCCAGCAGTATTCTAAAGACAGGTGAAGCTTTCTTT. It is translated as CASSILKTGEAFF.

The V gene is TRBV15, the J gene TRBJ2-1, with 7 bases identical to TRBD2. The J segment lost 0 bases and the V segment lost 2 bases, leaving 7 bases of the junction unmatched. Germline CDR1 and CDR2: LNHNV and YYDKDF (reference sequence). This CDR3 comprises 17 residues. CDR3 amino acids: CATSRRRESGSYNEQFF. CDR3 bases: TGTGCCACCAGCAGAAGGCGGGAGTCAGGCTCCTACAATGAGCAGTTCTTC.

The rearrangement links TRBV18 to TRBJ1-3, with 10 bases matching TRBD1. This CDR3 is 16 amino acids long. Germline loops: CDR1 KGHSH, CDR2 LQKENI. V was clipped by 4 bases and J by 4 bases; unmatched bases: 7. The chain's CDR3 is CASSRQTGGQGNTIYF. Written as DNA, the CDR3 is TGTGCCAGCTCACGCCAGACAGGGGGCCAAGGAAACACCATATATTTT.

The CDR3 is CASSSRGAGANVLTF. CDR3 in DNA: TGTGCCAGCAGTTCCCGGGGGGCTGGGGCCAACGTCCTGACTTTC. The chain recombines TRBV6-5 with TRBJ2-6; TRBD2 aligns across 7 bases. The germline V gene encodes CDR1 MNHEY and CDR2 SVGAGI. The CDR3 is 15 amino acids. Trimming removed 4 bases from V and 2 bases from J; junction bases left unmatched: 2.

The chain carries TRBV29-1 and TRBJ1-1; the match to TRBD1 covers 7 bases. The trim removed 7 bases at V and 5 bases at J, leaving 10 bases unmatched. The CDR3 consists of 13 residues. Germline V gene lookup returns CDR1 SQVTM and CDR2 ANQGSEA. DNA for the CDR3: TGCAGCGGCCGACAGGGCGGGGGGACTGAAGCTTTCTTT. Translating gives CSGRQGGGTEAFF.

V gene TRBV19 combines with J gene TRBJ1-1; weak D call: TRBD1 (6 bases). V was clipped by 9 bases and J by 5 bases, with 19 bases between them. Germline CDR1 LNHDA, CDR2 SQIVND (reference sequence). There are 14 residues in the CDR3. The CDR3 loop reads CASNKGGARTEAFF. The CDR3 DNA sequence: TGTGCCAGCAACAAAGGGGGGGCCCGAACTGAAGCTTTCTTT.

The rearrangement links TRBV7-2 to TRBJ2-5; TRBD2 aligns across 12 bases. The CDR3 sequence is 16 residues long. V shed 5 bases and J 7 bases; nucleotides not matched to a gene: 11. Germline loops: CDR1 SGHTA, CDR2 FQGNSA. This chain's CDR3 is CASSKGTSGPRGTQYF. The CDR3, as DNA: TGTGCCAGCAGCAAGGGGACTAGCGGGCCCAGGGGGACCCAGTACTTC.

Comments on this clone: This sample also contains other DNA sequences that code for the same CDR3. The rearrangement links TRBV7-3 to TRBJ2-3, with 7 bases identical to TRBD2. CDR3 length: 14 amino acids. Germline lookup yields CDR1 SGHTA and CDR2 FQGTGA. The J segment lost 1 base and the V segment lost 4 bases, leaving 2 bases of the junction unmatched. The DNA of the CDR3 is TGTGCCAGCAGCTCACGGGGGGGCACAGATACGCAGTATTTT. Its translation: CASSSRGGTDTQYF. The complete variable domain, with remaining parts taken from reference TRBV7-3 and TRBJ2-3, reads GAGVSQTPSNKVTEKGKYVELRCDPISGHTALYWYRQSLGQGPEFLIYFQGTGAADDSGLPNDRFFAVRPEGSVSTLKIQRTERGDSAVYLCASSSRGGTDTQYFGPGTRLTVL.